The 20 T cell receptor beta chains below were found in one sample sequenced in a study of long-term antiretroviral therapy in people with HIV. At the survey level, the v3.0 immunoSEQ assay was run. Libraries were prepared by immunoSEQ multiplex PCR; TCRdb keeps only in-frame clonotypes and omits some of them. The data contain about 15,000 clones, 70% to 90% of them singletons. This specimen consisted of unsorted PBMCs, obtained more than 2.2 years before starting antiretroviral therapy. The receptor set was obtained from a woman aged 25 to 39 with HIV.

The table lists this clone with a count of one. This chain uses TRBV7-2 with TRBJ2-1; D remains ambiguous. Germline assignment: CDR1 SGHTA and CDR2 FQGNSA. V shed 5 bases and J shed 5 bases, with 10 bases lying between them. The CDR3 covers 13 residues. CDR3 sequence (DNA): TGTGCCAGCAGCCCCACCCCGGACAATGAGCAGTTCTTC. Amino acids: CASSPTPDNEQFF.

This chain connects TRBV19 to TRBJ2-7; TRBD1 aligns across 8 bases. After removal of 7 bases from V and 3 bases from J, the junction contained 5 bases not matched to a gene. Per germline, CDR1 LNHDA and CDR2 SQIVND (reference sequence). The CDR3 is made up of 13 amino acids. As DNA, the CDR3 is TGTGCCAGTAACAGGGACAGGAGCTACGAGCAGTACTTC. Translating gives CASNRDRSYEQYF.

The chain joins TRBV25-1 to TRBJ1-5; 8 bases map to TRBD1. There are 15 residues in the CDR3. Trimming took 3 bases from V and 7 from J; bases not matched to a gene: 8. Germline CDR1 is MGHDK and CDR2 is SYGVNS. CDR3 residues: CASSETGEIGQPQHF. DNA for the CDR3: TGTGCCAGCAGTGAGACAGGGGAGATAGGCCAGCCCCAGCATTTT.

The V call is TRBV27, the J call TRBJ1-5, with a tentative D call TRBD1 (6 bases). The ends were cut back, 5 bases at V and 0 bases at J, with 23 bases in the middle. From germline, CDR1 is MNHEY and CDR2 SMNVEV (reference sequence). The CDR3 spans 19 residues. CDR3: CASSPLTGGPPYSNQPQHF. The CDR3 DNA reads TGTGCCAGCAGTCCGCTGACGGGGGGGCCTCCTTATAGCAATCAGCCCCAGCATTTT.

The CDR3 nucleotides read TGTGCCAGTACCCCGGGACAGGGGGCGAACACTGAAGCTTTCTTT. Encoded protein: CASTPGQGANTEAFF. The rearrangement joins TRBV19 to TRBJ1-1; TRBD1 agrees at 12 bases. Germline loops: CDR1 LNHDA, CDR2 SQIVND (reference sequence). There are 15 residues in the CDR3. The V and J ends lost 7 bases and 1 base, in that order; junction bases with no gene match: 4.

The V gene is TRBV27, the J gene TRBJ2-5, with D perhaps matching TRBD2 (5 bases). The CDR3 sequence is 13 residues long. Trimming took 5 bases from V and 5 from J, leaving 12 bases between them. The germline CDR1 and CDR2 sequences are MNHEY and SMNVEV (reference sequence). In nucleotides, the CDR3 is TGTGCCAGCAGTAAGGGATCGGGGGAGACCCAGTACTTC. It encodes CASSKGSGETQYF.

V and J are TRBV7-3 and TRBJ2-5; 11 positions match TRBD2. The germline V gene encodes CDR1 SGHTA and CDR2 FQGTGA. Germline trimming cut 5 bases from V and 6 bases from J; bases unmatched to any gene: 14. The CDR3 sequence is 17 residues long. This CDR3 reads CASSALAGGQVDQTQYF. CDR3 in DNA: TGTGCCAGCAGCGCCTTAGCGGGGGGGCAGGTCGATCAGACCCAGTACTTC.

This chain connects TRBV7-9 to TRBJ1-2; TRBD1 matches at 8 bases. This CDR3 comprises 14 residues. The junction had 12 bases not matched to a gene; V was cut back by 7 bases and J by 8 bases. Germline CDR1 is SEHNR and CDR2 is FQNEAQ (reference sequence). CDR3 amino acids: CASTPAGTGDGYTF. CDR3 nucleotides: TGTGCCAGCACCCCAGCGGGGACAGGTGACGGCTACACCTTC.

This chain connects TRBV7-2 to TRBJ1-2; 11 bases are a match to TRBD1. V dropped 5 bases and J dropped 3; count of bases not matched to a gene: 11. The CDR3 totals 17 residues. Germline values: CDR1 SGHTA, CDR2 FQGNSA. The CDR3 DNA is TGTGCCAGCAGCCGCGGACAGGGGGCTTCTTCTTACTATGGCTACACCTTC. It translates to CASSRGQGASSYYGYTF.

The CDR3 coding sequence is TGTGCCAGCAGCGTCCGAGAGGGATTCTTGTTCGATACGCAGTATTTT. This translates into CASSVREGFLFDTQYF. The chain carries TRBV9 and TRBJ2-3, with D maybe TRBD2 (5 bases). Trimming took 2 bases from V and 6 from J, leaving 19 bases between them. CDR3 length: 16 residues. Germline CDR1 SGDLS, CDR2 YYNGEE.

The rearrangement joins TRBV18 to TRBJ1-5; D unresolved. Germline lookup yields CDR1 KGHSH and CDR2 LQKENI. This CDR3 has 14 residues. Trimming removed 2 bases from V and 3 bases from J, with 8 bases in between. CDR3 coding DNA: TGTGCCAGCTCACCAGCGGGGATCAATCAGCCCCAGCATTTT. It codes for CASSPAGINQPQHF.

The chain uses TRBV15 and TRBJ1-1; 9 nucleotides match TRBD1. CDR1 is LNHNV, CDR2 YYDKDF, per germline (reference sequence). The junction had 6 bases not matched to a gene; V was cut back by 0 bases and J by 4 bases. This CDR3 is 16 amino acids long. The CDR3 sequence: CATSRDLGQGGTEAFF. The CDR3 DNA reads as TGTGCCACCAGCAGAGATCTGGGACAGGGAGGCACTGAAGCTTTCTTT.

CDR3: CASSLSGARRSGGTDTQYF. In DNA form, the CDR3 reads TGTGCCAGCAGCCTTAGCGGGGCAAGGAGATCAGGGGGCACAGATACGCAGTATTTT. This chain uses TRBV7-2 with TRBJ2-3; 8 bases are shared with TRBD2. The CDR3 is 19 amino acids. Trimming removed 5 bases from V and 1 base from J; junction bases left unmatched: 17. Germline V lookup: CDR1 SGHTA, CDR2 FQGNSA. The variable domain in full, completed from reference TRBV7-2 and TRBJ2-3, reads GAGVSQSPSNKVTEKGKDVELRCDPISGHTALYWYRQSLGQGLEFLIYFQGNSAPDKSGLPSDRFSAERTGGSVSTLTIQRTQQEDSAVYLCASSLSGARRSGGTDTQYFGPGTRLTVL.

This sequence joins TRBV19 and TRBJ1-5; D might be TRBD1 (5 bases). The CDR3 runs 16 residues. Germline lookup yields CDR1 LNHDA and CDR2 SQIVND (reference sequence). V gave up 3 bases and J gave up 3 bases, with 15 bases separating them. CDR3 bases: TGTGCCAGTAGTATGGGGCACCTCCTGGACAATCAGCCCCAGCATTTT. Translated: CASSMGHLLDNQPQHF.

The rearrangement links TRBV18 to TRBJ1-1; no firm D call. The CDR3 loop spans 14 amino acids. The germline gives CDR1 KGHSH, CDR2 LQKENI. The V end lost 4 bases, the J end lost 1 base, and 10 bases lay between the germline ends. The CDR3, as DNA: TGTGCCAGCTCACGACAACCAAAGAACACTGAAGCTTTCTTT. Translating it yields CASSRQPKNTEAFF.

The chain combines TRBV5-1 with TRBJ1-1; D unresolved. Trimming removed 4 bases from V and 2 bases from J, with 12 bases in between. This CDR3 is built from 14 residues. Germline CDR1 is SGHRS and CDR2 is YFSETQ. The CDR3 protein is CASSVGQVNTEAFF. The CDR3 DNA sequence: TGCGCCAGCAGCGTTGGGCAGGTTAACACTGAAGCTTTCTTT.

In nucleotides, the CDR3 is TGCGCCAGCAGTGAGCTCACCGGGACTTCGCAGTATTTT. Encoded protein: CASSELTGTSQYF. This rearrangement joins TRBV10-1 to TRBJ2-3; TRBD2 might be the D (6 bases). The V end was cut by 2 bases, the J end by 10 bases, with 13 bases between. The CDR3 consists of 13 residues. Looked up from germline, CDR1 is WNHNN and CDR2 is SYGVQD (reference sequence).

The chain carries TRBV4-1 and TRBJ2-7; 7 nucleotides agree with TRBD1. V lost 0 bases, J lost 4 bases, and 15 bases stayed unmatched. This CDR3 region has 18 residues. CDR1 MGHRA and CDR2 YSYEKL come from the germline V gene. This CDR3 reads CASSQEPLTGAPVYEQYF. For the CDR3, the DNA is TGCGCCAGCAGCCAAGAACCATTAACAGGGGCGCCTGTGTACGAGCAGTACTTC.

The CDR3 reads CASSLAIGRDNEQFF. CDR3 in DNA: TGCGCCAGCAGCTTGGCCATCGGGCGAGACAATGAGCAGTTCTTC. The V call is TRBV5-1, the J call TRBJ2-1; D not resolved. CDR1 and CDR2 from the germline V gene are SGHRS and YFSETQ. The CDR3 consists of 15 residues. Trimming cost V 0 bases and J 5 bases, with 12 bases left between them. Complete variable domain (other parts from reference TRBV5-1 and TRBJ2-1): KAGVTQTPRYLIKTRGQQVTLSCSPISGHRSVSWYQQTPGQGLQFLFEYFSETQRNKGNFPGRFSGRQFSNSRSEMNVSTLELGDSALYLCASSLAIGRDNEQFFGPGTRLTVL.

For the CDR3, the DNA is TGCAGCGTTGAGGGGCACAACACCGGGGAGCTGTTTTTT. This encodes CSVEGHNTGELFF. The gene calls are TRBV29-1 and TRBJ2-2, with a possible D match to TRBD1 (5 bases). The V and J ends lost 3 bases and 2 bases respectively, with 7 bases between them. CDR3 length: 13 residues. Germline V CDR1 and CDR2: SQVTM, ANQGSEA.